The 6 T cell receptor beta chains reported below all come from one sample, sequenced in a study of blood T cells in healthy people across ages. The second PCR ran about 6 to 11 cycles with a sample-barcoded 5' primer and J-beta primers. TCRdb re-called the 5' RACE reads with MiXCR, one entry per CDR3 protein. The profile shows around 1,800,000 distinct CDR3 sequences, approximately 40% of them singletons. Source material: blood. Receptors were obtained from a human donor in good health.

CDR3 in amino acids: CASSWTVEQFF. As DNA, the CDR3 is TGTGCCAGCAGCTGGACCGTTGAGCAGTTCTTC. V and J are TRBV6-5 and TRBJ2-1; D ambiguous. CDR1 is MNHEY, CDR2 SVGAGI, per germline. V lost 6 bases and J lost 9, with 9 bases in between. The CDR3 contains 11 residues.

The CDR3 sequence: CASSSPTGISTDTQYF. CDR3 sequence (DNA): TGTGCCAGCAGCTCGCCGACGGGGATAAGCACAGATACGCAGTATTTT. The chain employs TRBV5-4 and TRBJ2-3; D may be TRBD2 (5 bases). The CDR3 has 16 amino acids. The germline V gene encodes CDR1 SGHNT and CDR2 YYREEE (reference sequence). V was pared by 3 bases and J by 0 bases, with 14 bases between.

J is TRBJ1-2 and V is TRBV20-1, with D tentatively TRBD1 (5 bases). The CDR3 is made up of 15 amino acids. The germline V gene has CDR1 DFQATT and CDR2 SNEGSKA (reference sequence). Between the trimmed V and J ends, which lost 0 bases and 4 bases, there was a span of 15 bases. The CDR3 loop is CSARDVWGVGYGYTF. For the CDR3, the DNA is TGCAGTGCTAGAGATGTGTGGGGGGTGGGCTATGGCTACACCTTC.

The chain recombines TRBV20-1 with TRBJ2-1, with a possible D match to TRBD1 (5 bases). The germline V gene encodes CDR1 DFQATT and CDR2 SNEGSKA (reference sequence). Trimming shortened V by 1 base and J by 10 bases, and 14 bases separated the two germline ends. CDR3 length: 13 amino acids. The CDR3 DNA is TGCAGTGCTAGAGCGACAGTCTCCTACGAGCAGTTCTTC. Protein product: CSARATVSYEQFF.

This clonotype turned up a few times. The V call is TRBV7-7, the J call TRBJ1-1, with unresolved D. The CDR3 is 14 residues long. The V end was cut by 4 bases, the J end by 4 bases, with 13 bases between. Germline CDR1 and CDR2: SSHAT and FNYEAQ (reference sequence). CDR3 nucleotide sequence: TGTGCCAGCAGCTCCTCCTTGTCCTCCACTGAAGCTTTCTTT. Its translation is CASSSSLSSTEAFF. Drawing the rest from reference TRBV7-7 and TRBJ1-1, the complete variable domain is GAGVSQSPRYKVTKRGQDVTLRCDPISSHATLYWYQQALGQGPEFLTYFNYEAQPDKSGLPSDRFSAERPEGSISTLTIQRTEQRDSAMYRCASSSSLSSTEAFFGQGTRLTVV.

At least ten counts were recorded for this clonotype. CDR3 sequence (DNA): TGCAGCGTTGGAGAGCAGGGAGGACGGACCCAGTACTTC. It codes for CSVGEQGGRTQYF. The chain has TRBV29-1 and TRBJ2-5; D might be TRBD2 (6 bases). The CDR3 consists of 13 residues. Germline loops: CDR1 SQVTM, CDR2 ANQGSEA. The V end was cut by 4 bases, the J end by 7 bases, with 16 bases between.